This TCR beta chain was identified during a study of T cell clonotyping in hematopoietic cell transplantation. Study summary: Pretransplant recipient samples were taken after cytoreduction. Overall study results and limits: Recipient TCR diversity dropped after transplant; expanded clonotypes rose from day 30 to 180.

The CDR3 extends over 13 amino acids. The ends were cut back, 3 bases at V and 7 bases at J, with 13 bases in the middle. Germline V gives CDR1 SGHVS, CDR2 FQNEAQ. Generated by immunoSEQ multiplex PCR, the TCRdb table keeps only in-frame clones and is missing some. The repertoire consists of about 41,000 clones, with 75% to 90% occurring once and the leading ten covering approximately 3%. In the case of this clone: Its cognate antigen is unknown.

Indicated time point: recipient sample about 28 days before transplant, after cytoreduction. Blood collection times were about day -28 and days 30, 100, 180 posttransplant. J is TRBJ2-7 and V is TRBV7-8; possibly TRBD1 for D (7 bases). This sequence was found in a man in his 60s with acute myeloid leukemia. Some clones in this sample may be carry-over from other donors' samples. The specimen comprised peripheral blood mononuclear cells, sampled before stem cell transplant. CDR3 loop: CASSFGGDREQYF. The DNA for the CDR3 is TGTGCCAGCAGCTTCGGAGGGGACAGAGAGCAGTACTTC. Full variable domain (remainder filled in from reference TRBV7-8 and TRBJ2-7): GAGVSQSPRYKVAKRGQDVALRCDPISGHVSLFWYQQALGQGPEFLTYFQNEAQLDKSGLPSDRFFAERPEGSVSTLKIQRTQQEDSAVYLCASSFGGDREQYFGPGTRLTVT.